Listed below are T cell receptor beta chains from one sample, sequenced in a study of cytomegalovirus exposure and HLA in healthy donors. Using immunoSEQ multiplex PCR, the repertoire was profiled, and TCRdb retains in-frame clones only, with some absent. The data contain under 250,000 clones, about 80% of them singletons. The specimen sequenced was PBMCs. All receptors derive from a woman between 45 and 65 years old in good health and CMV-seropositive. Each CDR3 is given with its conserved first and last residue. D genes are given only for firm matches. Size values are once, few and many counts, or a class for expanded clones, and some rows have none.

j_call	v_call	d_call	clone_size	cdr3_aa	cdr3_nt
TRBJ2-2	TRBV15	TRBD2	.	CATSRTYGTSGGGNTGELFF	TGTGCCACCAGCAGAACTTATGGGACTAGCGGGGGGGGGAACACCGGGGAGCTGTTTTTT
TRBJ1-1	TRBV4-1	TRBD1	.	CASSQKGGTENMNTEAFF	TGCGCCAGCAGCCAAAAAGGCGGGACAGAGAACATGAACACTGAAGCTTTCTTT
TRBJ1-3	TRBV6-5	TRBD1	.	CASRAPGGSGNTIYF	TGTGCCAGCAGAGCCCCAGGGGGCTCTGGAAACACCATATATTTT
TRBJ2-5	TRBV19	TRBD2	.	CASSVLAGGLGGVQETQYF	TGTGCCAGTAGTGTCCTAGCGGGGGGCCTTGGTGGGGTTCAAGAGACCCAGTACTTC
TRBJ1-1	TRBV4-3	.	once	CASSQVFDATGAEAFF	TGCGCCAGCAGCCAAGTCTTTGACGCCACGGGGGCTGAAGCTTTCTTT
TRBJ2-5	TRBV5-1	TRBD1	.	CASLRTGASQETQYF	TGCGCCAGCTTACGGACAGGGGCCTCCCAAGAGACCCAGTACTTC
TRBJ2-6	TRBV19	.	.	CASSRGTFVSGANVLTF	TGTGCCAGCTCTAGGGGAACCTTCGTCTCTGGGGCCAACGTCCTGACTTTC
TRBJ1-4	TRBV19	.	.	CASRVDSQINEKLFF	TGTGCCAGTAGAGTAGATTCACAGATTAATGAAAAACTGTTTTTT
TRBJ1-2	TRBV7-9	.	.	CASSTSVGPLAGGYTF	TGTGCCAGCAGCACAAGCGTGGGTCCATTAGCGGGTGGCTACACCTTC
TRBJ1-6	TRBV6-1	.	once	CASSEQGQGSPLHF	TGTGCCAGCTCTGAGCAGGGGCAGGGTTCACCCCTCCACTTT
TRBJ2-5	TRBV28	TRBD2	.	CVSRGGGQETQYF	TGTGTCTCACGCGGGGGGGGGCAGGAGACCCAGTACTTC
TRBJ2-3	TRBV7-3	.	.	CASSSETGTQYF	TGTGCCAGCAGCTCCGAAACGGGTACGCAGTATTTT
TRBJ2-7	TRBV5-6	TRBD1	few	CASSTEQGINYEQYF	TGTGCCAGCAGCACGGAACAGGGGATAAACTACGAGCAGTACTTC
TRBJ2-6	TRBV29-1	.	.	CSVGSRTPGANVLTF	TGCAGCGTTGGTAGTAGAACTCCTGGGGCCAACGTCCTGACTTTC
TRBJ2-7	TRBV5-1	TRBD1	.	CASSSTGYYEQYF	TGCGCCAGCAGCTCGACAGGGTACTACGAGCAGTACTTC
TRBJ1-2	TRBV6-5	TRBD1	.	CASSYTGTGKGYTF	TGTGCCAGCAGTTATACGGGGACAGGGAAAGGCTACACCTTC
TRBJ1-1	TRBV2	.	.	CASRVIDGGTEAFF	TGTGCCAGCAGGGTTATTGACGGAGGCACTGAAGCTTTCTTT
TRBJ2-7	TRBV5-1	.	.	CASSLALGSSYEQYF	TGCGCCAGCAGCTTGGCCCTCGGGAGCTCCTACGAGCAGTACTTC
TRBJ2-7	TRBV6-5	TRBD1	.	CASRRTGNPEQYF	TGTGCCAGCAGGAGGACAGGGAATCCCGAGCAGTACTTC
TRBJ2-2	TRBV20-1	.	.	CSAQGGRELFF	TGCAGTGCTCAGGGTGGCAGGGAGCTGTTTTTT
TRBJ1-1	TRBV5-6	.	few	CASTWGGTEAFF	TGTGCCAGCACCTGGGGGGGCACTGAAGCTTTCTTT
TRBJ2-7	TRBV30	TRBD1	.	CAWSVPPGQYEQYF	TGTGCCTGGAGTGTACCTCCGGGACAGTACGAGCAGTACTTC
TRBJ1-1	TRBV29-1	TRBD1	.	CSGQTGATEAFF	TGCAGCGGCCAGACAGGGGCAACTGAAGCTTTCTTT
TRBJ1-1	TRBV7-9	.	.	CASSLPGSSNTEAFF	TGTGCCAGCAGCTTACCGGGAAGTTCGAACACTGAAGCTTTCTTT
TRBJ1-2	TRBV5-4	TRBD1	.	CASSSTQRTGDYGYTF	TGTGCCAGCAGCTCGACACAAAGGACAGGGGACTATGGCTACACCTTC
TRBJ2-5	TRBV29-1	TRBD2	.	CSLAGVKGRETQYF	TGCAGCCTCGCGGGAGTTAAGGGTAGAGAGACCCAGTACTTC
TRBJ2-7	TRBV5-1	TRBD2	.	CASRASGVYEQYF	TGCGCCAGCAGGGCTAGCGGGGTCTACGAGCAGTACTTC
TRBJ2-7	TRBV4-2	TRBD2	.	CASSQDLAGGGAYEQYF	TGTGCCAGCAGCCAGGATCTAGCGGGGGGAGGAGCCTACGAGCAGTACTTC
TRBJ2-1	TRBV29-1	.	.	CSVGGLGLGQFF	TGCAGCGTTGGGGGACTTGGTCTTGGGCAGTTCTTC
TRBJ2-3	TRBV5-6	.	.	CASSFRLPGVRRSTDTQYF	TGTGCCAGCAGCTTTCGACTACCAGGGGTTCGCAGGTCCACAGATACGCAGTATTTT
TRBJ2-7	TRBV7-2	TRBD1	.	CASSLAGGATYEQYF	TGTGCCAGCAGCTTAGCAGGGGGCGCAACCTACGAGCAGTACTTC
TRBJ1-2	TRBV9	.	.	CASSGGGGQGPNYGYTF	TGTGCCAGCAGCGGGGGAGGCGGGCAGGGCCCTAACTATGGCTACACCTTC
TRBJ2-7	TRBV6-5	.	.	CASSYHNGGQYF	TGTGCCAGCAGTTACCATAACGGGGGGCAGTACTTC
TRBJ2-7	TRBV5-1	.	.	CASSLRDRTYEQYF	TGCGCCAGCAGCTTGAGAGACAGAACCTACGAGCAGTACTTC
TRBJ2-2	TRBV5-6	.	.	CGSSSLGAVGELFF	TGTGGCAGCAGTTCCCTGGGGGCGGTCGGGGAGCTGTTTTTT
TRBJ1-1	TRBV5-1	.	.	CASSLVFGQGQPFF	TGCGCCAGCAGCTTGGTGTTCGGCCAGGGCCAACCTTTCTTT
TRBJ2-1	TRBV7-6	.	.	CASSLSRGSNEQFF	TGTGCCAGCAGCCTGAGCAGGGGTAGCAATGAGCAGTTCTTC
TRBJ2-7	TRBV9	.	.	CASSVGHDYEQYF	TGTGCCAGCAGCGTAGGGCACGATTACGAGCAGTACTTC
TRBJ1-6	TRBV7-2	.	few	CASSSNRVGSPLHF	TGTGCCAGCAGCTCCAACAGGGTCGGTTCACCCCTCCACTTT
TRBJ1-2	TRBV2	.	few	CASSERENYGYTF	TGTGCCAGCAGTGAACGGGAAAATTATGGCTACACCTTC
TRBJ2-5	TRBV7-2	.	.	CASTQGDYQETQYF	TGTGCCAGCACCCAAGGCGACTATCAAGAGACCCAGTACTTC
TRBJ2-5	TRBV5-6	.	few	CASSSMTALGSGTQYF	TGTGCCAGCAGCTCAATGACAGCGCTGGGTAGTGGGACCCAGTACTTC
TRBJ1-2	TRBV7-6	.	.	CASSSASAGVYGYTF	TGTGCCAGCAGCTCAGCTTCTGCAGGGGTCTATGGCTACACCTTC
TRBJ2-1	TRBV30	TRBD2	.	CAWSRGLAGGRNEQFF	TGTGCCTGGAGCCGGGGGCTAGCGGGGGGCCGGAATGAGCAGTTCTTC
TRBJ1-2	TRBV20-1	.	.	CSARGASGYTF	TGCAGTGCTAGAGGGGCCAGCGGCTACACCTTC
TRBJ2-7	TRBV19	TRBD1	.	CASRALAGGYEQYF	TGTGCCAGTAGGGCCCTGGCAGGGGGCTACGAGCAGTACTTC
TRBJ2-7	TRBV6-1	TRBD1	.	CASIRQGAHEQYF	TGTGCCAGCATAAGGCAGGGGGCCCACGAGCAGTACTTC
TRBJ2-3	TRBV25-1	TRBD1	.	CASSGDRGRTDTQYF	TGTGCCAGCAGTGGCGACAGGGGGAGGACAGATACGCAGTATTTT
TRBJ1-1	TRBV6-1	.	.	CASSELVRGSEAFF	TGTGCCAGCAGTGAACTCGTTCGGGGATCTGAAGCTTTCTTT
TRBJ1-6	TRBV5-1	TRBD1	.	CASSLDRGNSPLHF	TGCGCCAGCAGCTTGGACAGGGGGAATTCACCCCTCCACTTT
TRBJ1-4	TRBV5-1	.	once	CASSLWALSSNEKLFF	TGCGCCAGCAGCTTGTGGGCCCTATCGTCTAATGAAAAACTGTTTTTT
TRBJ2-1	TRBV7-9	TRBD2	.	CASSLRGDYNEQFF	TGTGCCAGCAGCTTACGGGGGGATTACAATGAGCAGTTCTTC
TRBJ2-5	TRBV11-2	TRBD2	.	CASIMGRGAFRETQYF	TGTGCCAGCATTATGGGGCGGGGGGCTTTTAGAGAGACCCAGTACTTC
TRBJ2-7	TRBV10-1	TRBD2	.	CASSEHAPGLAGFEQYF	TGCGCCAGCAGTGAGCATGCTCCCGGACTAGCGGGATTCGAGCAGTACTTC
TRBJ1-2	TRBV6-1	.	.	CASKNPGRGALGYTF	TGTGCCAGCAAAAACCCTGGGCGGGGGGCGCTTGGCTACACCTTC
TRBJ2-3	TRBV7-2	TRBD2	few	CASSLVLAGDTQYF	TGTGCCAGCAGCTTGGTCCTAGCGGGGGATACGCAGTATTTT
TRBJ1-2	TRBV19	.	.	CASRKQGTGYTF	TGTGCCAGTAGGAAACAGGGTACAGGCTACACCTTC